These T cell receptor beta chains were read from a single sample in a study of CD8 T cells in Susac syndrome. TCRdb called the immunoSEQ multiplex PCR reads again in MiXCR, with one record for every CDR3 protein. The data contain some 160,000 distinct CDR3 sequences, 90% to 95% of them singletons. The sequencing input was CD4+ T cells from PBMCs. Source of these receptors: a human donor with Susac syndrome. Both conserved end residues are part of each CDR3. The order of the fields is J gene, V gene, D gene, clone size, CDR3 protein, CDR3 DNA. The D gene is left open where the match is weak. Expanded clones are given a class, and other clones once, few, many or no size at all.

j_gene: TRBJ2-3
v_gene: TRBV6-1
d_gene: NA
abundance: once
CDR3aa: CASSEMGIAADTQYF
CDR3nt: TGTGCCAGCAGTGAGATGGGGATAGCGGCAGATACGCAGTATTTT

j_gene: TRBJ2-2
v_gene: TRBV7-9
d_gene: TRBD2
abundance: NA
CDR3aa: CASTTTGGGSTGELFF
CDR3nt: TGTGCCAGCACCACCACGGGGGGGGGCAGCACCGGGGAGCTGTTTTTT

j_gene: TRBJ1-1
v_gene: TRBV12-3/TRBV12-4
d_gene: NA
abundance: once
CDR3aa: CASSFVLGLAEAFF
CDR3nt: TGTGCCAGCAGTTTCGTCCTGGGCCTGGCTGAAGCTTTCTTT

j_gene: TRBJ2-3
v_gene: TRBV29-1
d_gene: TRBD1
abundance: NA
CDR3aa: CSVRTGGRTDTQYF
CDR3nt: TGCAGCGTTCGGACAGGGGGACGCACAGATACGCAGTATTTT

j_gene: TRBJ2-7
v_gene: TRBV14
d_gene: TRBD1
abundance: once
CDR3aa: CASSPSTGWYEQYF
CDR3nt: TGTGCCAGCAGCCCTTCGACAGGGTGGTACGAGCAGTACTTC

j_gene: TRBJ1-6
v_gene: TRBV12-3/TRBV12-4
d_gene: TRBD1
abundance: NA
CDR3aa: CASSRGTGRTSPLHF
CDR3nt: TGTGCCAGCAGCCGCGGGACAGGGAGGACCTCACCCCTCCACTTT

j_gene: TRBJ1-6
v_gene: TRBV20-1
d_gene: NA
abundance: few
CDR3aa: CSARDRNSPLHF
CDR3nt: TGCAGTGCTAGGGACCGTAATTCACCCCTCCACTTT

j_gene: TRBJ2-1
v_gene: TRBV18
d_gene: TRBD2
abundance: NA
CDR3aa: CASSPPPSGNEQFF
CDR3nt: TGTGCCAGCTCACCGCCCCCTAGCGGCAATGAGCAGTTCTTC

j_gene: TRBJ2-3
v_gene: TRBV7-2
d_gene: TRBD1
abundance: NA
CDR3aa: CATAGGRTDTQYF
CDR3nt: TGTGCCACCGCAGGGGGAAGAACAGATACGCAGTATTTT

j_gene: TRBJ1-5
v_gene: TRBV19
d_gene: TRBD1
abundance: NA
CDR3aa: CASSSRTGGNSNQPQHF
CDR3nt: TGTGCCAGTAGTTCCCGGACAGGGGGCAATAGCAATCAGCCCCAGCATTTT

j_gene: TRBJ2-6
v_gene: TRBV3-1
d_gene: NA
abundance: NA
CDR3aa: CASSQLSGGANVLTF
CDR3nt: TGTGCCAGCAGCCAGTTAAGTGGTGGGGCCAACGTCCTGACTTTC

j_gene: TRBJ2-5
v_gene: TRBV5-4
d_gene: TRBD2
abundance: NA
CDR3aa: CASSPQRGAETQYF
CDR3nt: TGTGCCAGCAGCCCCCAGCGGGGGGCAGAGACCCAGTACTTC

j_gene: TRBJ1-6
v_gene: TRBV27
d_gene: NA
abundance: NA
CDR3aa: CASSLFSQGLSYNSPLHF
CDR3nt: TGTGCCAGCAGTTTATTCTCCCAGGGGTTATCCTATAATTCACCCCTCCACTTT

j_gene: TRBJ2-7
v_gene: TRBV13
d_gene: TRBD2
abundance: NA
CDR3aa: CASSHIAGDYEQYF
CDR3nt: TGTGCCAGCAGCCATATAGCGGGGGACTACGAGCAGTACTTC

j_gene: TRBJ1-2
v_gene: TRBV6-5
d_gene: NA
abundance: NA
CDR3aa: CASRYSGPTGHGYTF
CDR3nt: TGTGCCAGCAGATACTCCGGGCCGACCGGCCATGGCTACACCTTC

j_gene: TRBJ2-7
v_gene: TRBV12-5
d_gene: TRBD1
abundance: NA
CDR3aa: CASGGTGRNEQYF
CDR3nt: TGTGCTAGTGGTGGGACAGGGAGGAACGAGCAGTACTTC

j_gene: TRBJ2-2
v_gene: TRBV20-1
d_gene: TRBD1
abundance: NA
CDR3aa: CSASRGGELFF
CDR3nt: TGCAGTGCTAGCAGGGGGGGGGAGCTGTTTTTT

j_gene: TRBJ1-2
v_gene: TRBV12-3/TRBV12-4
d_gene: NA
abundance: NA
CDR3aa: CASSFNAVYGYTF
CDR3nt: TGTGCCAGCAGTTTTAACGCAGTCTATGGCTACACCTTC

j_gene: TRBJ1-2
v_gene: TRBV29-1
d_gene: NA
abundance: NA
CDR3aa: CSVGDLGYTF
CDR3nt: TGCAGCGTTGGAGACCTTGGCTACACCTTC

j_gene: TRBJ2-1
v_gene: TRBV27
d_gene: NA
abundance: NA
CDR3aa: CASSQYREPNEQFF
CDR3nt: TGTGCCAGCAGTCAGTACAGGGAGCCCAATGAGCAGTTCTTC

j_gene: TRBJ1-2
v_gene: TRBV5-1
d_gene: NA
abundance: NA
CDR3aa: CASSPGSVFDGYTF
CDR3nt: TGCGCCAGCAGCCCCGGCTCCGTGTTCGATGGCTACACCTTC

j_gene: TRBJ2-1
v_gene: TRBV6-1
d_gene: NA
abundance: NA
CDR3aa: CASRSDGEQFF
CDR3nt: TGTGCCAGCAGATCTGATGGGGAGCAGTTCTTC

j_gene: TRBJ1-6
v_gene: TRBV4-3
d_gene: NA
abundance: NA
CDR3aa: CASSPMMNSPLHF
CDR3nt: TGCGCCAGCAGCCCTATGATGAATTCACCCCTCCACTTT

j_gene: TRBJ2-2
v_gene: TRBV29-1
d_gene: TRBD2
abundance: NA
CDR3aa: CSTGGAAGELFF
CDR3nt: TGCAGTACCGGGGGGGCGGCCGGGGAGCTGTTTTTT

j_gene: TRBJ1-2
v_gene: TRBV29-1
d_gene: NA
abundance: NA
CDR3aa: CSVVHSYGYTF
CDR3nt: TGCAGCGTTGTTCACAGCTATGGCTACACCTTC

j_gene: TRBJ1-6
v_gene: TRBV5-4
d_gene: NA
abundance: NA
CDR3aa: CASSFGPPSTYNSPLHF
CDR3nt: TGTGCCAGCAGCTTCGGACCGCCTAGCACCTATAATTCACCCCTCCACTTT

j_gene: TRBJ1-2
v_gene: TRBV5-4
d_gene: NA
abundance: NA
CDR3aa: CASSLSSQGVDGYTF
CDR3nt: TGTGCCAGCAGCTTGTCTTCGCAGGGCGTTGATGGCTACACCTTC

j_gene: TRBJ2-3
v_gene: TRBV5-6
d_gene: NA
abundance: NA
CDR3aa: CASSWGSASSTDTQYF
CDR3nt: TGTGCCAGCAGCTGGGGCTCAGCCTCTAGCACAGATACGCAGTATTTT

j_gene: TRBJ2-2
v_gene: TRBV9
d_gene: NA
abundance: NA
CDR3aa: CASSARGGQTGELFF
CDR3nt: TGTGCCAGCAGCGCCCGAGGGGGGCAGACCGGGGAGCTGTTTTTT

j_gene: TRBJ2-3
v_gene: TRBV6-5
d_gene: NA
abundance: NA
CDR3aa: CASSSTGGHRDTQYF
CDR3nt: TGTGCCAGCAGTTCCACGGGGGGCCACCGGGATACGCAGTATTTT

j_gene: TRBJ2-5
v_gene: TRBV20-1
d_gene: TRBD2
abundance: NA
CDR3aa: CSVWTSQETQYF
CDR3nt: TGCAGTGTCTGGACTAGCCAAGAGACCCAGTACTTC

j_gene: TRBJ1-5
v_gene: TRBV6-5
d_gene: NA
abundance: NA
CDR3aa: CASSYGWDQEPQHF
CDR3nt: TGTGCCAGCAGTTATGGATGGGATCAGGAGCCCCAGCATTTT

j_gene: TRBJ1-2
v_gene: TRBV29-1
d_gene: NA
abundance: NA
CDR3aa: CSVEVPGFYGYTF
CDR3nt: TGCAGCGTTGAAGTTCCTGGGTTCTATGGCTACACCTTC

j_gene: TRBJ1-5
v_gene: TRBV7-9
d_gene: NA
abundance: NA
CDR3aa: CASSERVGQPQHF
CDR3nt: TGTGCCAGCAGCGAAAGGGTCGGTCAGCCCCAGCATTTT

j_gene: TRBJ2-6
v_gene: TRBV5-1
d_gene: NA
abundance: NA
CDR3aa: CASGPGFQGANVLTF
CDR3nt: TGCGCCAGCGGACCGGGATTTCAAGGGGCCAACGTCCTGACTTTC

j_gene: TRBJ2-5
v_gene: TRBV20-1
d_gene: NA
abundance: once
CDR3aa: CSASDELVRGKIQETQYF
CDR3nt: TGCAGTGCTAGCGACGAATTGGTTCGCGGCAAGATCCAAGAGACCCAGTACTTC

j_gene: TRBJ2-7
v_gene: TRBV27
d_gene: NA
abundance: NA
CDR3aa: CASSFQEGIYEQYF
CDR3nt: TGTGCCAGCAGTTTCCAGGAGGGAATATACGAGCAGTACTTC

j_gene: TRBJ1-1
v_gene: TRBV5-4
d_gene: NA
abundance: NA
CDR3aa: CASSFEIGYAFF
CDR3nt: TGTGCCAGCAGCTTCGAGATAGGGTATGCTTTCTTT

j_gene: TRBJ2-3
v_gene: TRBV29-1
d_gene: NA
abundance: NA
CDR3aa: CSVEIGTGPPDTQYF
CDR3nt: TGCAGCGTTGAAATCGGCACCGGCCCACCAGATACGCAGTATTTT

j_gene: TRBJ2-1
v_gene: TRBV6-4
d_gene: NA
abundance: NA
CDR3aa: CASSDSRSHEQFF
CDR3nt: TGTGCCAGCAGTGACTCGAGGTCCCATGAGCAGTTCTTC

j_gene: TRBJ2-3
v_gene: TRBV10-3
d_gene: NA
abundance: once
CDR3aa: CAISSSWEYF
CDR3nt: TGTGCCATCAGTTCCAGTTGGGAGTATTTT

j_gene: TRBJ1-1
v_gene: TRBV14
d_gene: NA
abundance: NA
CDR3aa: CASSQDRGGKTEAFF
CDR3nt: TGTGCCAGCAGCCAAGATCGGGGGGGAAAGACTGAAGCTTTCTTT

j_gene: TRBJ1-3
v_gene: TRBV3-1
d_gene: NA
abundance: NA
CDR3aa: CASSQDSEGTIYF
CDR3nt: TGTGCCAGCAGCCAAGATTCGGAGGGTACCATATATTTT

j_gene: TRBJ2-5
v_gene: TRBV29-1
d_gene: NA
abundance: NA
CDR3aa: CSVGWGVQETQYF
CDR3nt: TGCAGCGTTGGATGGGGGGTCCAAGAGACCCAGTACTTC

j_gene: TRBJ2-3
v_gene: TRBV10-3
d_gene: NA
abundance: once
CDR3aa: CARQLARDTDTQYF
CDR3nt: TGTGCCAGGCAACTAGCTCGCGACACAGATACGCAGTATTTT

j_gene: TRBJ1-1
v_gene: TRBV7-9
d_gene: NA
abundance: few
CDR3aa: CASSSQADTEAFF
CDR3nt: TGTGCCAGCAGCTCCCAGGCGGACACTGAAGCTTTCTTT